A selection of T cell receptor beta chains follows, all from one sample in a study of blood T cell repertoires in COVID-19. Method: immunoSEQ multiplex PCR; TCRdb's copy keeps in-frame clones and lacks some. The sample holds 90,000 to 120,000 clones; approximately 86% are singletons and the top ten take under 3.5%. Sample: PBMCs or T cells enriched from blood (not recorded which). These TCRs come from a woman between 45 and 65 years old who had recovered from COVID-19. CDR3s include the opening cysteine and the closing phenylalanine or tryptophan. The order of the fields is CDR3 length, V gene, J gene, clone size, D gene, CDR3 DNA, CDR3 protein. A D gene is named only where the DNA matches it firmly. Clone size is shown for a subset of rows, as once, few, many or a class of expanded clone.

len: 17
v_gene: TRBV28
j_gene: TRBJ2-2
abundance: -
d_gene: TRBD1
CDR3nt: TGTGCCAGCAGGCTGCCGGCGGACAGGGGAAGGACCGGGGAGCTGTTTTTT
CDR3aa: CASRLPADRGRTGELFF

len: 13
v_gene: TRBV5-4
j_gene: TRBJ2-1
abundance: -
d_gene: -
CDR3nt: TGTGCCAGCAGCTTCCCACAGGGCCATGAGCAGTTCTTC
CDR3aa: CASSFPQGHEQFF

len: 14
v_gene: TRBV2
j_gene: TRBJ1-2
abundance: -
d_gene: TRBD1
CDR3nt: TGTGCCAGCAGTAGACAGGGCTACGACTATGGCTACACCTTC
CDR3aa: CASSRQGYDYGYTF

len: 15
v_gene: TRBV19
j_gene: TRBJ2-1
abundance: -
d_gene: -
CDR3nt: TGTGCCAGTAGTATATCTAGCGAGGGGTACAATGAGCAGTTCTTC
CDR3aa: CASSISSEGYNEQFF

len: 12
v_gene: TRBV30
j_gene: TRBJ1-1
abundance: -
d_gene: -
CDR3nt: TGTGCCTGGAACACCGGGGGGCTCGCTGCTTTCTTT
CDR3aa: CAWNTGGLAAFF

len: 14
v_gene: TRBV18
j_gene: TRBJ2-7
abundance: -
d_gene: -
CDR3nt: TGTGCCAGCTCACGACAGAGAAGCTCCTACGAGCAGTACTTC
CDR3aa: CASSRQRSSYEQYF

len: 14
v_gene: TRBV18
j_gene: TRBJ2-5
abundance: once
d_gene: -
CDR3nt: TGTGCCAGCTCACCACTTACAGACCAAGAGACCCAGTACTTC
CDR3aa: CASSPLTDQETQYF

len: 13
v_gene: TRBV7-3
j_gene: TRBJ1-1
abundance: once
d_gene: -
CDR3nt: TGTGCCAGCAGCTTGCTCAGGGAGGCTGAAGCTTTCTTT
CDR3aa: CASSLLREAEAFF

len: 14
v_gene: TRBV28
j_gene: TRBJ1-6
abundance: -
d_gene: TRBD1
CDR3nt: TGTGCCAGCAGTTACAGGGGGCTCGGGTCACCCCTCCACTTT
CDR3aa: CASSYRGLGSPLHF

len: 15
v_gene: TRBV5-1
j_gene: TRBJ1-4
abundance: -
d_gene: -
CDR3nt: TGCGCCAGCAGCTTGTTATCGGGAGGGCCTGAAAAACTGTTTTTT
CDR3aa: CASSLLSGGPEKLFF

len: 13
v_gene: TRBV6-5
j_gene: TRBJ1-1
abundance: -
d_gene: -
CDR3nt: TGTGCCAGCAGTTACGTCACAGGCACTGAAGCTTTCTTT
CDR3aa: CASSYVTGTEAFF

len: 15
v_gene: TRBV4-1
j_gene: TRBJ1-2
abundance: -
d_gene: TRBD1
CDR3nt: TGCGCCAGCAGCCAGGCACCGGGACAGAGGGGTGGCTACACCTTC
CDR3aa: CASSQAPGQRGGYTF

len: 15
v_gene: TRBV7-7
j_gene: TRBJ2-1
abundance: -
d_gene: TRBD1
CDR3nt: TGTGCCAGCAGCCGGACAGGGGATAGGTACAATGAGCAGTTCTTC
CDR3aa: CASSRTGDRYNEQFF

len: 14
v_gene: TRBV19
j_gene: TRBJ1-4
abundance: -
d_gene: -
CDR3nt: TGTGCCAGTAGTATTACAGCTTTTAATGAAAAACTGTTTTTT
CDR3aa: CASSITAFNEKLFF

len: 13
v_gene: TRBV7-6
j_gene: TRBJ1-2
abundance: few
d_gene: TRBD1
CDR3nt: TGTGCCAGCAGCTTAGACAGGGGGCCAGGCTACACCTTC
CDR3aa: CASSLDRGPGYTF

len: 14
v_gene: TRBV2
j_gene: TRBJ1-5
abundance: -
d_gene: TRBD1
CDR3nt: TGTGCCAGCAGTGAATCGACAGGGGACCAGCCCCAGCATTTT
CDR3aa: CASSESTGDQPQHF

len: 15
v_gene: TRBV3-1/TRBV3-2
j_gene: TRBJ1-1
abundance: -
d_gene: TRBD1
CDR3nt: TGTGCCAGCAGACCAGGACAGGCGGCGAACACTGAAGCTTTCTTT
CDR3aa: CASRPGQAANTEAFF

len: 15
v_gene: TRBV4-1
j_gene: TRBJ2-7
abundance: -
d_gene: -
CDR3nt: TGCGCCAGCAGCCAACTAAGTTCGGGGGACTACGAGCAGTACTTC
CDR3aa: CASSQLSSGDYEQYF